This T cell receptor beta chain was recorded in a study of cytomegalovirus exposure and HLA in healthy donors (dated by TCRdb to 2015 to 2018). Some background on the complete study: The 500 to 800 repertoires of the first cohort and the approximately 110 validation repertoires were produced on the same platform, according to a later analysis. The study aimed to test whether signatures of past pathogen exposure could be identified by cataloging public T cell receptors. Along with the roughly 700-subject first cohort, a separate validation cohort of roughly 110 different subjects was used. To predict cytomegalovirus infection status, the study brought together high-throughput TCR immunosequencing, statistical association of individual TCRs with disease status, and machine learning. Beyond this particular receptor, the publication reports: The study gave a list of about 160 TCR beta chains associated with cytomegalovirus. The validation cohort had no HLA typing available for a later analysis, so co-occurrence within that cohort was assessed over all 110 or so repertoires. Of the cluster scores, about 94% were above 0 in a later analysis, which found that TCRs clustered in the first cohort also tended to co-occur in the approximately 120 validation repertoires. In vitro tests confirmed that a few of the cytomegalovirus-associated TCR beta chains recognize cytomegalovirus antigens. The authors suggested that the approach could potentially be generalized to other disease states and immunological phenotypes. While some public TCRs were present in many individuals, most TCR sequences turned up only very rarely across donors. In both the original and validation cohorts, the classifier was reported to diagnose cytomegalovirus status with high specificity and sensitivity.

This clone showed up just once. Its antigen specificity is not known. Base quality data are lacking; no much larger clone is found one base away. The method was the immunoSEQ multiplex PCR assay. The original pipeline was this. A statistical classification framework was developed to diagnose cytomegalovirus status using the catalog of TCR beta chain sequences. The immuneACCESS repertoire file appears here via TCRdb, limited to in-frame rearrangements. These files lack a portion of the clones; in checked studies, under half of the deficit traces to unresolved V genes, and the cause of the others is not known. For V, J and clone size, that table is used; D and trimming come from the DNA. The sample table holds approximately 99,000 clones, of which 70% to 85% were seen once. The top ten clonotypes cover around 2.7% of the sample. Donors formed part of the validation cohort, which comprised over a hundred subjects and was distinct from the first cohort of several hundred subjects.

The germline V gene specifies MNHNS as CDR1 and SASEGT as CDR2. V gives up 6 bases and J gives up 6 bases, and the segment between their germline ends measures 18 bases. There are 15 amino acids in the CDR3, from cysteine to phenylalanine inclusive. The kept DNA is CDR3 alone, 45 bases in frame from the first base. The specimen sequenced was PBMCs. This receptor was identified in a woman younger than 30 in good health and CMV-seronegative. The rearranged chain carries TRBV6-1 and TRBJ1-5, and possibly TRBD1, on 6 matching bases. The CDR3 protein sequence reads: CASRGTGILGQPQHF. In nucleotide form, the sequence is TGTGCCAGCAGGGGAACAGGGATCTTGGGTCAGCCCCAGCATTTT.